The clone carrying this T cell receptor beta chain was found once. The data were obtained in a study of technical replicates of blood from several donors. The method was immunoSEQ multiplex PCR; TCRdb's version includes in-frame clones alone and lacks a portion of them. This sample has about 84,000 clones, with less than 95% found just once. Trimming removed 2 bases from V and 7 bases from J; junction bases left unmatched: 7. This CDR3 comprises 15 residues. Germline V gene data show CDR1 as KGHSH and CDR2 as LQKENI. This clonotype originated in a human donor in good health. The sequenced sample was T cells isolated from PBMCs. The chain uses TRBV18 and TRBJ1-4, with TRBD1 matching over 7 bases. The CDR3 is CASSPTQGRSEKLFF. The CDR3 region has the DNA TGTGCCAGCTCACCAACACAGGGGCGTAGTGAAAAACTGTTTTTT.